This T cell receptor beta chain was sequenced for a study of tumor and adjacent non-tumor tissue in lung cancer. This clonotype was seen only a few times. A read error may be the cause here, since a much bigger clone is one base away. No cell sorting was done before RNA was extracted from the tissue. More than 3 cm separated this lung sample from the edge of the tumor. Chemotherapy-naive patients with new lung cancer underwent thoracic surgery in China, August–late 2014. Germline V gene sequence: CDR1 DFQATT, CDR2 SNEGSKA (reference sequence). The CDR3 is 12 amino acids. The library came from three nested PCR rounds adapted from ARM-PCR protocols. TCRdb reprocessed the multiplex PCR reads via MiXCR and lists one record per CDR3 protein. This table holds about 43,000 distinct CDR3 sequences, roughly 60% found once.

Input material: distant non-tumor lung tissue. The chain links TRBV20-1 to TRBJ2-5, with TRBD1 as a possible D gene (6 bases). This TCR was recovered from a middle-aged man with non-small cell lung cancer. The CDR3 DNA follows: TGCAGTGCCGTGGACAGCCAAGGGACCCAGTACTTC. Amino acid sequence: CSAVDSQGTQYF.